This T cell receptor beta chain stems from a study of regulatory T cells in long-lasting Graves disease (dated by TCRdb to the early 2020s). In the study overall: Persistent Graves' disease was defined as antithyroid drug treatment for over 5 years with persistently positive TSH receptor autoantibodies. The study was registered as a clinical trial and conducted in China. Peripheral blood TCR sequencing and RNA sequencing compared persistent Graves' disease patients with newly diagnosed Graves' disease patients. A total of about 35 samples underwent TCR sequencing, from about 13 patients with persistent Graves' disease and some 20 patients with newly diagnosed Graves' disease. In the clinical cohort, patients with persistent Graves' disease had used antithyroid drugs for an average of around 9.3 years.

The library relied on multiplex PCR. The run used an Illumina HiSeq 4000. TCR beta libraries were built with iRepertoire HTBI primers and Arm-PCR amplification of CDR3 regions. Before sequencing, the PCR products went through gel purification. The source study handled its data this way. Across samples, 60 to 70 TRBV and approximately 15 TRBJ segments were identified and used for gene usage analysis of CDR3 amino acid clonotypes. COPE and FqMerger were used to merge the filtered high-quality paired reads into contigs. Contigs were aligned with BLAST to IMGT TRBV, TRBD and TRBJ reference genes, and CDR3 was defined per IMGT. Any clonotype with a frequency above 0.1% was counted as a highly expanded clone. Shannon entropy served as the measure of repertoire diversity, while the Gini coefficient captured V-J evenness. Clonotypes shared by more than one individual were considered public. TCRdb handled the public reads itself, with Q25 trimming in fastp and clone calling in MiXCR, and kept productive beta chains. Rows with a matching CDR3 protein are joined into one entry that keeps the most common DNA and genes. It is TCRdb's table, rather than the study itself, that gives the V and J calls and clone size. The sample table shows around 510,000 distinct CDR3 sequences, and less than 25% are seen once. Of the sample, over 7.5% falls within the top ten clones.

Looking up the germline V gene yields CDR1 SGHAT and CDR2 FQNNGV. Compared with germline, V lacks 5 bases and J lacks 4 bases; bases without a gene match: 8. Inclusive of the bounding cysteine and phenylalanine, the CDR3 is 15 residues long. Here the CDR3 DNA is all that survives: 45 bases in frame from base 1. Beyond this particular receptor, the publication reports: Persistent patients shared more public clonotypes among themselves (fewer than 3,000) than newly diagnosed patients did (about 970). Persistent disease showed preferential use of TRBV28, TRBJ1-2 and TRBJ2-5, whereas newly diagnosed disease favored TRBV20-1 and TRBJ2-1. Lower TCR Shannon entropy and fewer highly expanded clones were observed in persistent Graves' disease patients than in newly diagnosed patients, which suggested clonal expansion. Only the TCR beta chain was sequenced and analyzed. As a limitation, the authors acknowledged that the small sample size may reduce accuracy. The study examined only peripheral blood because the primary lesion, thyroid tissue, could not be accessed.

This clonotype was picked up many times. What antigen it recognizes has not been identified. The record has no base qualities; no much larger clone is one base away. The label giving this sample's time point can be read as: persistent/refractory GD, antithyroid drugs over 5 years with positive TRAb. RNA was extracted from PBMCs in TRIzol for both TCR sequencing and RNA sequencing. The diagnosis of Graves' disease was made according to American Thyroid Association guidelines. Patients were recruited from an endocrinology department in Xi'an, China. From each patient, around 8.3 milliliters of peripheral blood was collected into an EDTA anticoagulant tube. Ficoll Paque Plus density gradient separation was used to isolate PBMCs, and no additional T cell sorting was done. An Agilent 2100 Bioanalyzer and agarose gel were used to check RNA quality, and a NanoDrop 2000 was used to measure RNA concentration.

The chain joins TRBV11-2 to TRBJ2-5, with 9 bases aligning to TRBD2. The specimen comprised peripheral blood mononuclear cells (PBMCs), sampled when the disease was refractory, from a patient treated with antithyroid drugs. This receptor was obtained from a female donor with Graves disease. The nucleotide sequence is TGTGCCAGCAGCCCGGTAGCGGGAGTAGGAGAGACCCAGTACTTC. It is translated as CASSPVAGVGETQYF.